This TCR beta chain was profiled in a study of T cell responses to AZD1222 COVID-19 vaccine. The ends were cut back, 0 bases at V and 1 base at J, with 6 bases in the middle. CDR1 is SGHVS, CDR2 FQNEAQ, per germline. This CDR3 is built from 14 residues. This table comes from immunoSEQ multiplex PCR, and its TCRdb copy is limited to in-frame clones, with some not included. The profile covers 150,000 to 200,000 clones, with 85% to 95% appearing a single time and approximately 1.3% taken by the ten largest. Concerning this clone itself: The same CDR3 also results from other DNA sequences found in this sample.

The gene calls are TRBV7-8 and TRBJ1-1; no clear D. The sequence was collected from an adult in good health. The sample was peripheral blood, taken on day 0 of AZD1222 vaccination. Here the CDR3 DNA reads TGTGCCAGCAGCTTAGCTCGACGGAACACTGAAGCTTTCTTT. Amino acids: CASSLARRNTEAFF.